Detailed here is one T cell receptor beta chain. This record comes from a study of shared clonotypes between healthy human individuals. Each subset's genomic DNA was shared equally among a number of immunoSEQ plates. Measured with immunoSEQ multiplex PCR; TCRdb has only the in-frame clones, and not every one. The sample lists about 750,000 clones, 85% to 95% occurring once. Naive CD8 cells lacked CD45RO and underwent positive selection for CCR7, leaving out terminally differentiated effector memory CD45RA+ cells. Germline CDR1 is ENHRY and CDR2 is SYGVKD. The trim removed 7 bases at V and 2 bases at J, leaving 3 bases unmatched. This CDR3 spans 13 amino acids.

This TCR was sampled from a man aged 30 to 39 in good health. The sequenced material came from naive CD8+ T cells sorted from blood. The chain combines TRBV10-3 with TRBJ2-5, with TRBD1 matching over 8 bases. The CDR3 DNA follows: TGTGCCATCACAGACAGGGGACAAGAGACCCAGTACTTC. It codes for CAITDRGQETQYF.